The 14 T cell receptor beta chains presented below share a single source sample, sequenced in a study of T cells in Graves' hyperthyroidism and ophthalmopathy. Amplified TCR beta CDR3 regions derived from RNA transcripts. Carried out on the TCR CDR3, a first-round RT-PCR used the HTBI primer set. One entry per CDR3 protein results from TCRdb running MiXCR on the multiplex PCR reads. The table shows hundreds of thousands of distinct CDR3 sequences, with approximately 22% occurring only once. The sequencing input was blood. The receptors shown here come from a woman in her 70s with Graves' ophthalmopathy.

This chain uses TRBV7-2 with TRBJ2-1, with 7 bases that match TRBD2. This CDR3 spans 13 amino acids. Germline V CDR1 and CDR2: SGHTA, FQGNSA. With V trimmed by 7 bases and J by 10 bases, 10 bases remained unmatched. The CDR3: CASTPRGSSEQFF. The CDR3 DNA reads as TGTGCCAGCACCCCCCGCGGGAGTAGCGAGCAGTTCTTC. Full variable domain (rest looked up from reference TRBV7-2 and TRBJ2-1): GAGVSQSPSNKVTEKGKDVELRCDPISGHTALYWYRQSLGQGLEFLIYFQGNSAPDKSGLPSDRFSAERTGGSVSTLTIQRTQQEDSAVYLCASTPRGSSEQFFGPGTRLTVL.

The chain uses TRBV7-2 and TRBJ1-1; possibly TRBD1 for D (5 bases). The CDR3 runs 16 residues. CDR1 and CDR2 from the germline V gene are SGHTA and FQGNSA. V was shortened by 0 bases and J by 3 bases, with 14 bases between the two germline ends. CDR3 loop: CASSLAGPSRDTEAFF. The DNA for the CDR3 is TGTGCCAGCAGCTTAGCGGGCCCCAGCAGGGACACTGAAGCTTTCTTT.

This clonotype was counted many times. The chain carries TRBV28 and TRBJ2-1, with TRBD2 matching 7 bases. CDR3 length: 15 amino acids. The germline V gene has CDR1 MDHEN and CDR2 SYDVKM. After removal of 7 bases from V and 2 bases from J, the junction contained 8 bases not matched to a gene. As DNA, the CDR3 is TGTGCCAGCACCCCGGGGAGGGTCGCCTACAATGAGCAGTTCTTC. Amino acid sequence: CASTPGRVAYNEQFF.

This clonotype was counted many times. The gene calls are TRBV7-2 and TRBJ2-1; the D is unclear. V was cut by 1 base and J by 2 bases, with 9 bases left in between. This CDR3 region has 15 residues. The germline V gene encodes CDR1 SGHTA and CDR2 FQGNSA. CDR3 coding DNA: TGTGCCAGCAGCTTAGGAGTAGGGCCCTACAATGAGCAGTTCTTC. Translated, it gives CASSLGVGPYNEQFF.

This clonotype showed up just a few times. The chain uses TRBV20-1 and TRBJ1-5; TRBD1 agrees at 7 bases. Germline V CDR1 and CDR2: DFQATT, SNEGSKA (reference sequence). The CDR3 runs to 14 residues. The V gene end was trimmed by 5 bases and the J gene end by 3 bases; junction bases not matched to a gene: 7. In DNA, the CDR3 is TGCAGTGCTGAACAACAGGGGAACAATCAGCCCCAGCATTTT. This encodes CSAEQQGNNQPQHF.

There are a few counts of this clonotype. The chain recombines TRBV5-4 with TRBJ2-2; unclear D gene. V lost 2 bases, J lost 7 bases, and 9 bases lay in between. The CDR3 sequence is 13 residues long. The germline gives CDR1 SGHNT, CDR2 YYREEE (reference sequence). CDR3 DNA sequence: TGTGCCAGCAGCTTAAGGGTCGGCGGGGAGCTGTTTTTT. Encoded protein: CASSLRVGGELFF.

The rearrangement uses TRBV6-1 and TRBJ1-6; D not resolved. The CDR3 loop spans 16 amino acids. V was trimmed by 3 bases and J by 9 bases, leaving 18 bases between them. Germline loops: CDR1 MNHNS, CDR2 SASEGT. CDR3 region: CASSDFGGVIGSPLHF. CDR3 bases: TGTGCCAGCAGTGATTTTGGAGGAGTCATAGGTTCACCCCTCCACTTT.

The J gene is TRBJ1-1, the V gene TRBV7-9; D is possibly TRBD1 (5 bases). The CDR3 covers 16 residues. The ends were cut back, 3 bases at V and 6 bases at J, with 20 bases in the middle. Germline lookup yields CDR1 SEHNR and CDR2 FQNEAQ (reference sequence). The CDR3 is CASSLGQGAPVAEAFF. DNA for the CDR3: TGTGCCAGCAGCTTGGGTCAGGGCGCACCTGTGGCTGAAGCTTTCTTT.

The chain is built from TRBV11-2 and TRBJ1-5; 10 bases align to TRBD1. V was pared by 6 bases and J by 6 bases, with 8 bases of the junction left unmatched. Germline V gives CDR1 SGHAT, CDR2 FQNNGV. CDR3 length: 15 residues. CDR3 region: CASSFNGQGGQPQHF. The DNA for the CDR3 is TGTGCCAGCAGTTTCAACGGACAGGGGGGTCAGCCCCAGCATTTT.

This clonotype came up many times. The gene calls are TRBV20-1 and TRBJ2-1; the D gene could be TRBD1 or TRBD2 (5 bases each). Germline assignment: CDR1 DFQATT and CDR2 SNEGSKA (reference sequence). The CDR3 is 14 residues long. Trimming cost V 2 bases and J 6 bases, with 14 bases left between them. The CDR3 protein is CSARRDARGNEQFF. As DNA, the CDR3 is TGCAGTGCTAGAAGGGACGCAAGGGGCAATGAGCAGTTCTTC.

This clonotype was detected many times. This rearrangement joins TRBV28 to TRBJ1-1, with TRBD1 matching 8 bases. Per germline, CDR1 MDHEN and CDR2 SYDVKM. This CDR3 comprises 15 residues. J lost 5 bases, V lost 8 bases, and 13 bases had no gene match. CDR3 protein: CASGIRGQRNTEAFF. CDR3 sequence (DNA): TGTGCCAGCGGTATCAGGGGGCAGAGAAATACTGAAGCTTTCTTT.

As to this clonotype: This clone may be a read error of a much larger clone one base away. V gene TRBV20-1 combines with J gene TRBJ2-5; 12 bases are shared with TRBD2. Germline loops: CDR1 DFQATT, CDR2 SNEGSKA (reference sequence). V was pared by 2 bases and J by 4 bases, with 5 bases of the junction left unmatched. This CDR3 region has 15 residues. The chain's CDR3 is CSARSTSGGGETQYF. In DNA, the CDR3 is TGCAGTGCTAGATCGACTAGCGGGGGTGGAGAGACCCAGTACTTC.

This clonotype was picked up many times. The gene calls are TRBV28 and TRBJ2-1, with 9 nucleotides matching TRBD2. The V and J ends lost 4 bases and 5 bases, in that order; junction bases with no gene match: 6. Germline CDR1 reads MDHEN; CDR2 reads SYDVKM. The CDR3 runs 15 residues. The CDR3 loop reads CASSYGLASNNEQFF. The CDR3 nucleotides are TGTGCCAGCAGTTACGGACTAGCGTCGAACAATGAGCAGTTCTTC. The full variable domain, rest sourced from reference TRBV28 and TRBJ2-1, is DVKVTQSSRYLVKRTGEKVFLECVQDMDHENMFWYRQDPGLGLRLIYFSYDVKMKEKGDIPEGYSVSREKKERFSLILESASTNQTSMYLCASSYGLASNNEQFFGPGTRLTVL.

Many counts were recorded for this clonotype. V usage is TRBV6-2 or TRBV6-3 and J usage is TRBJ2-2; D remains unclear. This CDR3 spans 11 amino acids. CDR1 is MNHEY, CDR2 SVGEGT, per germline. Trimming removed 5 bases from V and 9 bases from J, with 7 bases in between. The CDR3: CASSGIRELFF. The CDR3 DNA reads as TGTGCCAGCAGTGGGATCCGGGAGCTGTTTTTT.